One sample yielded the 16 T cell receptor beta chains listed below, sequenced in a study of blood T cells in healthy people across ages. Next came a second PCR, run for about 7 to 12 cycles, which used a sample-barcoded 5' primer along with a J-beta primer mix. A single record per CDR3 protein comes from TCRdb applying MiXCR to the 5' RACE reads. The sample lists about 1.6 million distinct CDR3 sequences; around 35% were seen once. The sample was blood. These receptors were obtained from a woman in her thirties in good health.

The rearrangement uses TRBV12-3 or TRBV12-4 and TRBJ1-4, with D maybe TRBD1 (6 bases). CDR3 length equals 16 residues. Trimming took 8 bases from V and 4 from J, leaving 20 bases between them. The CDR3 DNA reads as TGTGCCAGCTCCCAATCGCACGGGGGCTATAATGAAAAACTGTTTTTT. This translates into CASSQSHGGYNEKLFF.

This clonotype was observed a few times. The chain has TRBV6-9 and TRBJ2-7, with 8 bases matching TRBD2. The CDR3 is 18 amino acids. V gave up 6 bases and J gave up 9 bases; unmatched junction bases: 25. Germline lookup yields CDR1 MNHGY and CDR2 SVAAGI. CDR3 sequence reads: CASSTGWVAGRSFHGQYF. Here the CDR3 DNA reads TGTGCCAGCAGCACCGGATGGGTAGCGGGGCGTTCTTTCCACGGGCAGTACTTC.

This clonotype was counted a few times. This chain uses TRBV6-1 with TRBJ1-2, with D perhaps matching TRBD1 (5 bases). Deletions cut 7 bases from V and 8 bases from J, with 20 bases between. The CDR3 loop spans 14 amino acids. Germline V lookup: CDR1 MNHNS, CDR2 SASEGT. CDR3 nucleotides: TGTGCCAGCAAGCCCGGGGACGGCCCCCTAGGCTACACCTTC. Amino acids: CASKPGDGPLGYTF.

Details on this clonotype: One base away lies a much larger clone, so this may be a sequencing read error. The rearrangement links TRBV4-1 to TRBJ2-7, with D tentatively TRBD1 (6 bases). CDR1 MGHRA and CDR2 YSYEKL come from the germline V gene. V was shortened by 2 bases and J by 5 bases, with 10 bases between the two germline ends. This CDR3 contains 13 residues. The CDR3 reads CASSQQGYDEQYF. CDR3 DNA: TGCGCCAGCAGCCAACAGGGGTACGACGAGCAGTACTTC.

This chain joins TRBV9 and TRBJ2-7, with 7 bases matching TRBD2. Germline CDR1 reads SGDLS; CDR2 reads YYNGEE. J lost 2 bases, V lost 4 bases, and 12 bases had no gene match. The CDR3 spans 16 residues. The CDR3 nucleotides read TGTGCCAGCAGCCCCCGAGGAGGCGGGGGTGCCTACGAGCAGTACTTC. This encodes CASSPRGGGGAYEQYF. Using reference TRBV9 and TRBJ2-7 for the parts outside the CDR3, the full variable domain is DSGVTQTPKHLITATGQRVTLRCSPRSGDLSVYWYQQSLDQGLQFLIQYYNGEERAKGNILERFSAQQFPDLHSELNLSSLELGDSALYFCASSPRGGGGAYEQYFGPGTRLTVT.

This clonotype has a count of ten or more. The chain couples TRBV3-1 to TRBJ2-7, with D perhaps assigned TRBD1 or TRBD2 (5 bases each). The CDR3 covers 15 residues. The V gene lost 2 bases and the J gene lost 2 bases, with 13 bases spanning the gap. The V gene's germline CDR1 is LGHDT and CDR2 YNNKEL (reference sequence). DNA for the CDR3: TGTGCCAGCAGCCAATCCGGTGGGGGAGCCTACGAGCAGTACTTC. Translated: CASSQSGGGAYEQYF.

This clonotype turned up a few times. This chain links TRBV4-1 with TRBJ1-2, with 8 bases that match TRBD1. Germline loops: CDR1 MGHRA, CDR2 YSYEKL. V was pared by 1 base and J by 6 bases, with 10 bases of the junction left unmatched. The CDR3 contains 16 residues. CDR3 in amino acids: CASSQGRDRRWNGYTF. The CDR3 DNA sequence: TGCGCCAGCAGCCAAGGGAGGGACAGGCGGTGGAATGGCTACACCTTC.

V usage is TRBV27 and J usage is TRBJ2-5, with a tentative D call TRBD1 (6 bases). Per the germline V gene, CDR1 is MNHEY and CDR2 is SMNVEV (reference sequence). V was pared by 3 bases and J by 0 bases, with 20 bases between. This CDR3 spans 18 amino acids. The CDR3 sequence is CASSFSRRGLRYQETQYF. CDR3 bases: TGTGCCAGCAGTTTCTCACGCAGGGGTCTTAGGTACCAAGAGACCCAGTACTTC.

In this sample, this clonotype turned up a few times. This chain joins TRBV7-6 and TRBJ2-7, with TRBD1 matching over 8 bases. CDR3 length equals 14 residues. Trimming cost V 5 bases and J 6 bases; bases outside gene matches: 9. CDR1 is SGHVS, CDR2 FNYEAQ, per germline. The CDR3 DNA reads TGTGCCAGCAGCGTAGGACAGGGACTTTCCGAGCAGTACTTC. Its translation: CASSVGQGLSEQYF. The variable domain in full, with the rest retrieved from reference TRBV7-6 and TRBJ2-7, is GAGVSQSPRYKVTKRGQDVALRCDPISGHVSLYWYRQALGQGPEFLTYFNYEAQQDKSGLPNDRFSAERPEGSISTLTIQRTEQRDSAMYRCASSVGQGLSEQYFGPGTRLTVT.

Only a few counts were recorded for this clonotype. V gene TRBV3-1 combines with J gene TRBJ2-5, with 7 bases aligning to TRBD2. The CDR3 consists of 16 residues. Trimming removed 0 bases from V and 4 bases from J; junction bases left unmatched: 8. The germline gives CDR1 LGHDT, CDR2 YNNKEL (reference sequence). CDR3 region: CASSQEIGGRRETQYF. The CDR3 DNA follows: TGTGCCAGCAGCCAAGAAATCGGGGGGAGGAGAGAGACCCAGTACTTC.

CDR3 coding DNA: TGTGCCAGCACACGTCCCGGGACGTTGGCGGGCACTGAAGCTTTCTTT. It translates to CASTRPGTLAGTEAFF. The chain is built from TRBV5-4 and TRBJ1-1; maybe TRBD1 (5 bases). CDR1 is SGHNT, CDR2 YYREEE, per germline (reference sequence). CDR3 length: 16 amino acids. The V end lost 6 bases, the J end lost 4 bases, and 22 bases lay between the germline ends.

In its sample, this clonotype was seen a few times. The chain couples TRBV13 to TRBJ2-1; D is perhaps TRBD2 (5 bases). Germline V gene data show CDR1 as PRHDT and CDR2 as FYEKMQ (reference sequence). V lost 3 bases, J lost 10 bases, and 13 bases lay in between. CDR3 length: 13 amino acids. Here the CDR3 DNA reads TGTGCCAGCAGCTTCGCTCCGACTACGGAGCAGTTCTTC. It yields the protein CASSFAPTTEQFF. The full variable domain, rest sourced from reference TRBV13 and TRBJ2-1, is AAGVIQSPRHLIKEKRETATLKCYPIPRHDTVYWYQQGPGQDPQFLISFYEKMQSDKGSIPDRFSAQQFSDYHSELNMSSLELGDSALYFCASSFAPTTEQFFGPGTRLTVL.

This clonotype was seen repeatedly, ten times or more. The CDR3 region has the DNA TGTGCCAGCAGTGATCGAGGCCGTCAGGAGCCCCTAGATTACAATGAGCAGTTCTTC. As protein: CASSDRGRQEPLDYNEQFF. The V gene is TRBV6-1, the J gene TRBJ2-1; D unclear. Trimming shortened V by 3 bases and J by 4 bases, and 25 bases separated the two germline ends. This CDR3 comprises 19 residues. Germline lookup yields CDR1 MNHNS and CDR2 SASEGT.

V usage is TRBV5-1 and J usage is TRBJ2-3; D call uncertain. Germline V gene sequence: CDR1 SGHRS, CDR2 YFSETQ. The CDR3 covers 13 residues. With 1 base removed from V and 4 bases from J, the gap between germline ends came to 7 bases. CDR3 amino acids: CASSLQLSDTQYF. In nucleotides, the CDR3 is TGCGCCAGCAGCTTGCAACTCTCAGATACGCAGTATTTT.

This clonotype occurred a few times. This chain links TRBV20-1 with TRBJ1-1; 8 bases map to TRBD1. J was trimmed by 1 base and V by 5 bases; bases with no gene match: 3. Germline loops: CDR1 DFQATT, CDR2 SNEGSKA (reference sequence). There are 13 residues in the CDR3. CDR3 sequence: CSASGGPNTEAFF. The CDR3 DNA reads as TGCAGTGCTTCAGGGGGCCCGAACACTGAAGCTTTCTTT.

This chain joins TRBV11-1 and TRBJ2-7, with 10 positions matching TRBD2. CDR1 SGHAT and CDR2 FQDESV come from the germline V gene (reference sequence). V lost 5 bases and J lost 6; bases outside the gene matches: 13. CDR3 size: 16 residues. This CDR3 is CASSKFSGTSAPEQYF. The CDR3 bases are TGTGCCAGCAGCAAATTTTCCGGGACTAGCGCCCCCGAGCAGTACTTC.